This T cell receptor beta chain was identified during a study of low-dose radiotherapy and immunotherapy resistance in tumors. Alpha and beta chains were covered, as first-strand cDNA relied on TRAV- and TRBV-specific primers. For amplifying TCRs, the PCR ran for about 19 cycles with Phusion, which was used together with a constant-region primer and the adapter on the V primers. TCRdb reanalysed the reads using MiXCR and keeps one entry per CDR3 protein. Of about 100,000 distinct CDR3 sequences listed, less than 25% were seen once; the top ten hold over 3.5%. V was pared by 7 bases and J by 2 bases, with 9 bases between. Per the germline V gene, CDR1 is SQVTM and CDR2 is ANQGSEA. The CDR3 consists of 11 residues. Time point reported: after trial treatment. Treatment: LDRT plus nivolumab, ipilimumab, low-dose cyclophosphamide and aspirin (RACIN trial). This clonotype was detected ten times or more.

The sequencing used PBMCs, collected after low-dose radiotherapy plus immunotherapy. The chain uses TRBV29-1 and TRBJ2-7, with D possibly being TRBD1 or TRBD2 (5 bases each). The clonotype was recovered from a male donor with prostate cancer. In DNA, the CDR3 is TGCAGCGCCGGGACCACCTACGAGCAGTACTTC. Protein: CSAGTTYEQYF.